The TCR beta chain described here comes from a study of T cell clonotyping in hematopoietic cell transplantation. Profiled with immunoSEQ multiplex PCR; TCRdb holds only in-frame clones, not every one. The sample shows approximately 1,300 clones, 70% to 90% of them seen only once. Study results and limitations: Higher Inverse Simpson Index values in graft donor and pretransplant recipient predicted broader posttransplant TCR diversity. Recipient TCR diversity dropped after transplant; expanded clonotypes rose from day 30 to 180.

Germline CDR1 reads SGHTS; CDR2 reads YDEGEE. V lost 0 bases to trimming and J lost 9 bases, with 13 bases between them. The CDR3 is 14 amino acids. On this clone: Antigen unknown.

Sequenced material: peripheral blood mononuclear cells, taken 180 days after allogeneic stem cell transplant. The sequence came from a female patient aged 45 to 65 who had an allogeneic stem cell transplant from an unrelated donor, so T cells may come from the graft donor. Some clones in this sample may be carry-over from other donors' samples. The V call is TRBV5-8, the J call TRBJ1-5, with D hard to call. DNA for the CDR3: TGTGCCAGCAGCTTGGTGGTGGAAGTAAGGCCCCAGCATTTT. Translated, it gives CASSLVVEVRPQHF.